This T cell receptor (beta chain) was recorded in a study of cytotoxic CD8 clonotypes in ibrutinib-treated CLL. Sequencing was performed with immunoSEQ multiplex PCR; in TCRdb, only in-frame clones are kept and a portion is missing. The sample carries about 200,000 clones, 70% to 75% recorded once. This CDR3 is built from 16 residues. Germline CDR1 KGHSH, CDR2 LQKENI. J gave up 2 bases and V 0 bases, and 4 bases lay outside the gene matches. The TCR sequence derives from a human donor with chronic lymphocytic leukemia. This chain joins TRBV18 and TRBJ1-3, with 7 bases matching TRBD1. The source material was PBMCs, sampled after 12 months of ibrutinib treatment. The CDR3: CASSPPGRGPGNTIYF. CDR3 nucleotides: TGTGCCAGCTCACCACCGGGAAGGGGGCCTGGAAACACCATATATTTT. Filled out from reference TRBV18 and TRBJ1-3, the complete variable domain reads NAGVMQNPRHLVRRRGQEARLRCSPMKGHSHVYWYRQLPEEGLKFMVYLQKENIIDESGMPKERFSAEFPKEGPSILRIQQVVRGDSAAYFCASSPPGRGPGNTIYFGEGSWLTVV.